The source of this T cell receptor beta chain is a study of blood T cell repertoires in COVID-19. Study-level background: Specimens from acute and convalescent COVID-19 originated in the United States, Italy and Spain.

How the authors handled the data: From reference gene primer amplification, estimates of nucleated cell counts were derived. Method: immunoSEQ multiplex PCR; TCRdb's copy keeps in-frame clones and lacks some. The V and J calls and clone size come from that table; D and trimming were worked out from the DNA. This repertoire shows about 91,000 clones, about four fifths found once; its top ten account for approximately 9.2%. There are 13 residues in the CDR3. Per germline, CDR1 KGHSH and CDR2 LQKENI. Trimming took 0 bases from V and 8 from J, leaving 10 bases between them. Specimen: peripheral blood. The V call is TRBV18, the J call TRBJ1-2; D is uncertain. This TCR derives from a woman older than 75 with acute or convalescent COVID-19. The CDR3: CASSPPADSGYTF. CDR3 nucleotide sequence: TGTGCCAGCTCACCACCGGCGGATTCGGGCTACACCTTC.